These 18 T cell receptor beta chains were all obtained from the same sample, sequenced in a study of spatial heterogeneity in lung cancer. Each CDR3 protein gets one entry after TCRdb re-called the 5' RACE reads with MiXCR. The sample lists 26,000 or so distinct CDR3 sequences, roughly 13% occurring once. Sample time point: sample taken at primary tumor resection. The sequenced material consisted of unsorted whole RNA from tumor, nontumor lung or frozen PBMC. The material sequenced was PBMCs, taken at surgery. These receptors originate from a female donor with early-stage non-small cell lung cancer.

The rearrangement joins TRBV28 to TRBJ2-4; possible D gene TRBD2, 6 bases. Germline V gives CDR1 MDHEN, CDR2 SYDVKM. This CDR3 is built from 13 residues. The ends were cut back, 3 bases at V and 7 bases at J, with 10 bases in the middle. The CDR3 region has the DNA TGTGCCAGCAGTTTCGGGGCGGGGAACATTCAGTACTTC. It specifies CASSFGAGNIQYF.

This clonotype was seen at least ten times. The V gene is TRBV27, the J gene TRBJ2-1; the D is unclear. The V and J ends lost 6 bases and 0 bases respectively, with 12 bases between them. Germline V lookup: CDR1 MNHEY, CDR2 SMNVEV (reference sequence). The CDR3 extends over 15 amino acids. For the CDR3, the DNA is TGTGCCAGCAGCCGATCTCCCGGCTCCTACAATGAGCAGTTCTTC. This sequence encodes CASSRSPGSYNEQFF.

This clonotype was seen repeatedly, ten times or more. The chain joins TRBV28 to TRBJ1-6; D is uncertain. Deletions cut 6 bases from V and 6 bases from J, with 6 bases between. The CDR3 has 12 amino acids. Germline loops: CDR1 MDHEN, CDR2 SYDVKM. The CDR3 here is CASRGLNSPLHF. DNA of the CDR3: TGTGCCAGCAGGGGCCTTAATTCACCCCTCCACTTT.

The V gene is TRBV6-5, the J gene TRBJ1-2; tentatively, D is TRBD1 (6 bases). The V end lost 0 bases, the J end lost 2 bases, and 10 bases lay between the germline ends. CDR1 and CDR2 (germline): MNHEY, SVGAGI. The CDR3 sequence is 15 residues long. The CDR3, as DNA: TGTGCCAGCAGTTACTCGGGGGCCGCGAACTATGGCTACACCTTC. This encodes CASSYSGAANYGYTF.

In this sample, this clonotype turned up many times. The rearrangement links TRBV27 to TRBJ1-1; 7 positions agree with TRBD1. The CDR3 length is 12 residues. J was trimmed by 11 bases and V by 5 bases; bases with no gene match: 8. Germline V gene data show CDR1 as MNHEY and CDR2 as SMNVEV (reference sequence). The DNA of the CDR3 is TGTGCCAGCAGTAGAACAGGGGATCGGGCTTTCTTT. Translation: CASSRTGDRAFF.

This clonotype was found many times. The rearrangement uses TRBV12-3 or TRBV12-4 and TRBJ1-2; maybe TRBD1 (5 bases). The CDR3 has 11 amino acids. Between the trimmed V and J ends, which lost 9 bases and 5 bases, there was a span of 10 bases. The CDR3 here is CASGGWYGYTF. The CDR3 region has the DNA TGTGCCAGTGGGGGGTGGTATGGCTACACCTTC.

This clonotype was counted at least ten times. The chain joins TRBV3-1 to TRBJ1-4; D gene uncertain. This CDR3 contains 14 residues. The ends were cut back, 5 bases at V and 5 bases at J, with 12 bases in the middle. Germline CDR1 and CDR2: LGHDT and YNNKEL (reference sequence). CDR3 amino acids: CASSDRAINEKLFF. The CDR3 DNA reads TGTGCCAGCAGCGACCGGGCCATCAATGAAAAACTGTTTTTT.

This clonotype was picked up many times. The chain couples TRBV12-3 or TRBV12-4 to TRBJ1-1, with 7 bases lining up with TRBD1. Trimming at V came to 5 bases and at J to 11 bases, leaving 14 bases not matched to a gene. This CDR3 has 14 residues. The CDR3 is CASSAVQPGGGAFF. CDR3 coding DNA: TGTGCCAGCAGTGCCGTACAACCAGGGGGTGGGGCTTTCTTT.

At least ten counts were recorded for this clonotype. The chain has TRBV27 and TRBJ2-1; TRBD2 matches 10 bases. Trimming took 5 bases from V and 0 from J; bases not matched to a gene: 1. Germline V gene sequence: CDR1 MNHEY, CDR2 SMNVEV (reference sequence). The CDR3 sequence is 15 residues long. In DNA form, the CDR3 reads TGTGCCAGCAGTCGGACTAGCGGCTCCTACAATGAGCAGTTCTTC. As protein: CASSRTSGSYNEQFF.

This clonotype appeared many times. The chain has TRBV9 and TRBJ2-6; no clear D. Germline V lookup: CDR1 SGDLS, CDR2 YYNGEE. The germline V and J ends were trimmed by 4 bases and 0 bases, with 17 bases remaining between them. The CDR3 totals 18 residues. In DNA form, the CDR3 reads TGTGCCAGCAGCCTCAATCCCGGAGAGCTCTCTGGGGCCAACGTCCTGACTTTC. This gives the protein CASSLNPGELSGANVLTF.

This clonotype has ten or more counts. The chain employs TRBV6-1 and TRBJ2-5, with 10 bases aligning to TRBD2. The germline V gene has CDR1 MNHNS and CDR2 SASEGT. J lost 3 bases, V lost 1 base, and 11 bases had no gene match. This CDR3 region has 18 residues. The chain's CDR3 is CASSEVRLAGVREETQYF. CDR3 nucleotide sequence: TGTGCCAGCAGTGAAGTTCGCCTAGCGGGAGTTAGGGAAGAGACCCAGTACTTC.

In this sample, this clonotype turned up a few times. The chain links TRBV28 to TRBJ2-7, with 12 bases fitting TRBD2. CDR1 MDHEN and CDR2 SYDVKM come from the germline V gene. The length of the CDR3 is 15 residues. J lost 7 bases, V lost 6 bases, and 10 bases had no gene match. The CDR3 spells CASSRGLAGLGEQYF. In DNA form, the CDR3 reads TGTGCCAGCAGCCGAGGACTAGCGGGACTGGGGGAGCAGTACTTC.

This clonotype has only a few counts. V gene TRBV28 combines with J gene TRBJ1-3; D possibly corresponds to TRBD1 (6 bases). Germline V gene data show CDR1 as MDHEN and CDR2 as SYDVKM. CDR3 length: 15 amino acids. The V end was cut by 6 bases, the J end by 4 bases, with 16 bases between. The CDR3 spells CASRSRGMGGNTIYF. The CDR3, as DNA: TGTGCCAGCAGGTCCAGGGGCATGGGAGGAAACACCATATATTTT.

This clonotype appeared many times. CDR3 sequence (DNA): TGCGCCAGCAGCCCACCGGGACAGGGGTACAATGAGCAGTTCTTC. Encoded protein: CASSPPGQGYNEQFF. V gene TRBV5-1 combines with J gene TRBJ2-1; 10 nucleotides align to TRBD1. This CDR3 has 15 amino acids. V shed 4 bases and J 4 bases; nucleotides not matched to a gene: 5. CDR1 SGHRS and CDR2 YFSETQ come from the germline V gene.

This clonotype was found many times. This rearrangement joins TRBV10-3 to TRBJ1-1; possibly TRBD1 for D (5 bases). Germline V gene data show CDR1 as ENHRY and CDR2 as SYGVKD. The CDR3 runs 13 residues. V lost 5 bases and J lost 4, with 11 bases in between. The CDR3 region is CAISSGGFTEAFF. The DNA for the CDR3 is TGTGCCATCAGTTCCGGGGGTTTCACTGAAGCTTTCTTT.

The sample holds many counts of this clonotype. The chain has TRBV14 and TRBJ2-3; 9 nucleotides align to TRBD1. The V and J ends lost 0 bases and 2 bases, in that order; junction bases with no gene match: 9. The CDR3 totals 18 residues. Looked up from germline, CDR1 is SGHDN and CDR2 is FVKESK. The CDR3 is CASSQEAPGTGHTDTQYF. The DNA of the CDR3 is TGTGCCAGCAGCCAAGAAGCCCCCGGGACAGGGCACACAGATACGCAGTATTTT.

This clonotype was found many times. The V call is TRBV20-1, the J call TRBJ1-5; no definite D call. This CDR3 comprises 15 residues. From germline, CDR1 is DFQATT and CDR2 SNEGSKA (reference sequence). Trimming shortened V by 6 bases and J by 0 bases, and 15 bases separated the two germline ends. The CDR3 loop is CSAHSGQNSNQPQHF. The CDR3 DNA is TGCAGTGCACACTCCGGTCAGAATAGCAATCAGCCCCAGCATTTT.

Of note for this clonotype: One base away lies a much larger clone, so this may be a sequencing read error. This chain links TRBV11-2 with TRBJ2-5, with D maybe TRBD2 (6 bases). With 4 bases removed from V and 1 base from J, the gap between germline ends came to 25 bases. The CDR3 contains 19 residues. CDR1 and CDR2 (germline): SGHAT, FQNNGV. CDR3 sequence (DNA): TGTGCCAGCAGCTCCGGAGGGAGGACTACCGGGGGTACCCAAGAGACCCAGTACTTC. Amino acids: CASSSGGRTTGGTQETQYF.